This TCR beta chain is from a study of blood T cell repertoires in COVID-19. On the study more broadly: In each case, the material was cDNA or gDNA derived from T cells, B-cell-depleted T cells, or PBMCs.

A Seattle source enrolled patients during active infection and followed them longitudinally. In the source study's methods: Counts of nucleated cells, estimated from reference gene primer amplification, were obtained. Some clones are missing from TCRdb's copy, which holds only in-frame ones; the method was immunoSEQ multiplex PCR. That table supplies the V and J calls and clone size; D and trimming were determined from the DNA. There are around 160,000 clones in the sample; approximately 90% occur only once, and roughly 12% lies in the top ten. The sequencing input was peripheral blood. This TCR was recovered from a man aged 18 to 29 with COVID-19, enrolled during active disease.

The CDR3 sequence: CSVGQTSYEQYF. The CDR3 DNA reads as TGCAGCGTTGGACAGACCTCCTACGAGCAGTACTTC. This chain connects TRBV29-1 to TRBJ2-7; weak D call: TRBD1 (5 bases). Germline assignment: CDR1 SQVTM and CDR2 ANQGSEA. V gave up 4 bases and J gave up 0 bases, with 7 bases separating them. The length of the CDR3 is 12 residues.